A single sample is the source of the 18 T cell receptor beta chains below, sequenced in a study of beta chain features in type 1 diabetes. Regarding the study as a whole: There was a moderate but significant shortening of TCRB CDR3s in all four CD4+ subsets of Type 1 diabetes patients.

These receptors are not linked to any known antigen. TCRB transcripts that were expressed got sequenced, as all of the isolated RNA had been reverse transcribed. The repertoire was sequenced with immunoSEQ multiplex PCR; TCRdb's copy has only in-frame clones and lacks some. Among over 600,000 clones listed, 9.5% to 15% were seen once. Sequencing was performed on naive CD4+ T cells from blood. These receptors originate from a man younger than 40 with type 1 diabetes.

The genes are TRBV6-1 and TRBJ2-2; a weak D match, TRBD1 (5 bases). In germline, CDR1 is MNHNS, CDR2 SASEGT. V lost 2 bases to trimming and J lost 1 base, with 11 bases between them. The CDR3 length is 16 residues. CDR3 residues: CASSEYWTLNTGELFF. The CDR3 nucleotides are TGTGCCAGCAGTGAATATTGGACATTGAACACCGGGGAGCTGTTTTTT.

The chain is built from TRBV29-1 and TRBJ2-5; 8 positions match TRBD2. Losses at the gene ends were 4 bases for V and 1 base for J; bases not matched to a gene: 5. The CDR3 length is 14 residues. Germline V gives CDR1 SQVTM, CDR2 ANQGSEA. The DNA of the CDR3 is TGCAGCGTTGCACTACGGGGGGGCCAAGAGACCCAGTACTTC. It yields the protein CSVALRGGQETQYF.

The CDR3 loop is CASSSSPGYGYEQYF. CDR3 DNA: TGCGCCAGCAGCTCCAGTCCGGGGTATGGATACGAGCAGTACTTC. The V and J genes are TRBV5-1 and TRBJ2-7, with a possible D match to TRBD2 (5 bases). The CDR3 sequence is 15 residues long. V dropped 3 bases and J dropped 4 bases, with 17 bases sitting between them. CDR1 and CDR2 from the germline V gene are SGHRS and YFSETQ.

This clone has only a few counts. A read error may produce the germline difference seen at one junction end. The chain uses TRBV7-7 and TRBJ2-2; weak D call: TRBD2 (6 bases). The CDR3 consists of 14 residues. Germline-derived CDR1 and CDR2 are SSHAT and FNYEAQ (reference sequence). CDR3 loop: CASSSGLGAGELFF. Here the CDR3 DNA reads TGTGCTAGCAGCTCGGGACTCGGGGCCGGGGAGCTGTTTTTT.

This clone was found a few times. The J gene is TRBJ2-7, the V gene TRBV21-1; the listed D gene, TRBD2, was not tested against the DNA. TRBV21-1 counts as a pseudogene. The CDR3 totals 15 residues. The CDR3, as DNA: TGTGCCAGCAGCAAAGGTGGCACGGGTACTTGCGAGCAGTACTTC. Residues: CASSKGGTGTCEQYF.

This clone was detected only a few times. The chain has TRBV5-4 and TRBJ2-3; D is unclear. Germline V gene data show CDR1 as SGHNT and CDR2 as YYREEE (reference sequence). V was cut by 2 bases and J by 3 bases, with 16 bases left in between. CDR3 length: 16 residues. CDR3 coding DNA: TGTGCCAGCAGCTTCCAGGTCGGTTTGGGAACAGATACGCAGTATTTT. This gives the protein CASSFQVGLGTDTQYF.

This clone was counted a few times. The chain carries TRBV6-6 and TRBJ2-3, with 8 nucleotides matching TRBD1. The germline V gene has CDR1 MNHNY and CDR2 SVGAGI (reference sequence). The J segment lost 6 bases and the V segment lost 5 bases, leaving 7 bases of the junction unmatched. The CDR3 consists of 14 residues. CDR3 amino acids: CASSHGQGSDTQYF. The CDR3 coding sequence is TGTGCCAGCAGTCACGGACAGGGTTCGGATACGCAGTATTTT.

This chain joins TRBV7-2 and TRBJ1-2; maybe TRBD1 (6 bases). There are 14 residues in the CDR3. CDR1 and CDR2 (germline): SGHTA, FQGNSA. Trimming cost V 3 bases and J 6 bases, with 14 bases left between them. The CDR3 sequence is CASSFLTGRDGYTF. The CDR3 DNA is TGTGCCAGCAGCTTTTTGACAGGTCGGGATGGCTACACCTTC.

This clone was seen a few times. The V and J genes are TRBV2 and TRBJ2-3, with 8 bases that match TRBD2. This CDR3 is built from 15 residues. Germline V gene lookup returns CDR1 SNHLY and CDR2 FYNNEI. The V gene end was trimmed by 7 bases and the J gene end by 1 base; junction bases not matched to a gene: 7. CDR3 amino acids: CASNQSGGRTDTQYF. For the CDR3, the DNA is TGTGCCAGCAACCAGAGCGGGGGCCGCACAGATACGCAGTATTTT. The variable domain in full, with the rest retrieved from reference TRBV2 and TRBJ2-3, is EPEVTQTPSHQVTQMGQEVILRCVPISNHLYFYWYRQILGQKVEFLVSFYNNEISEKSEIFDDQFSVERPDGSNFTLKIRSTKLEDSAMYFCASNQSGGRTDTQYFGPGTRLTVL.

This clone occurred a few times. The DNA for the CDR3 is TGTGCCTGGAGTAGAAACAGCCTGTCCGCCGAGCAGTACTTC. Amino acids: CAWSRNSLSAEQYF. The rearrangement uses TRBV30 and TRBJ2-7, with no clear D. CDR1 and CDR2 from the germline V gene are GTSNPN and SVGIG (reference sequence). V lost 2 bases, J lost 6 bases, and 17 bases lay in between. The CDR3 extends over 14 amino acids.

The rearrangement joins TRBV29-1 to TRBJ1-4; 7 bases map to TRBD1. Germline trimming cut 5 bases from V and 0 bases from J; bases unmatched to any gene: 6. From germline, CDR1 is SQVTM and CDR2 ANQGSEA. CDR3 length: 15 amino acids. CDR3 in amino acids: CSVTPGGPTNEKLFF. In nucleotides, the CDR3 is TGCAGCGTTACCCCAGGGGGACCAACTAATGAAAAACTGTTTTTT.

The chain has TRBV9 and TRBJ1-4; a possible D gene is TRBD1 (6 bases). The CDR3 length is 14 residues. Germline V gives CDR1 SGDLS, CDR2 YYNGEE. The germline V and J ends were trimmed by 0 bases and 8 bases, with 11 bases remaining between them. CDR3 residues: CASSVGQGHEKLFF. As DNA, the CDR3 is TGTGCCAGCAGCGTAGGGCAGGGACACGAAAAACTGTTTTTT.

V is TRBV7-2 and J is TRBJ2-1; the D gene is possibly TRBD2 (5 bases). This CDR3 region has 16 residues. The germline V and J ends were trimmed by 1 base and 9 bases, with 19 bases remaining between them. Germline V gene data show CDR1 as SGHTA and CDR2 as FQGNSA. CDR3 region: CASSLVWYRAEGEQFF. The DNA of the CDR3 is TGTGCCAGCAGCTTAGTATGGTACCGGGCCGAGGGTGAGCAGTTCTTC.

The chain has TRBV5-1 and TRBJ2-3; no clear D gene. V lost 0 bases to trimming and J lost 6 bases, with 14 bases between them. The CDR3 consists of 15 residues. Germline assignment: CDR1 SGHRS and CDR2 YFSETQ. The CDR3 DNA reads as TGCGCCAGCAGCTTGGCAGTCTCCGGCCGGGATACGCAGTATTTT. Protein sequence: CASSLAVSGRDTQYF.

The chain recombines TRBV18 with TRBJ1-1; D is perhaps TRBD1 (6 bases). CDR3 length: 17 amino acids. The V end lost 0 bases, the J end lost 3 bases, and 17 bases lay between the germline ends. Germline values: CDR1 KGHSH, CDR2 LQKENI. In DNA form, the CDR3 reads TGTGCCAGCTCACCACCGTCGCAGGGGAGCCTCTACACTGAAGCTTTCTTT. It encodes CASSPPSQGSLYTEAFF.

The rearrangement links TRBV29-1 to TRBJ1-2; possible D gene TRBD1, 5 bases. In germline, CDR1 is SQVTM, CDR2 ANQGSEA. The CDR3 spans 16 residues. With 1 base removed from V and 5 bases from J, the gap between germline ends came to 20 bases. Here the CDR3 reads CSVEAPMTGGGYGYTF. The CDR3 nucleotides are TGCAGCGTTGAAGCCCCTATGACCGGGGGAGGATATGGCTACACCTTC.

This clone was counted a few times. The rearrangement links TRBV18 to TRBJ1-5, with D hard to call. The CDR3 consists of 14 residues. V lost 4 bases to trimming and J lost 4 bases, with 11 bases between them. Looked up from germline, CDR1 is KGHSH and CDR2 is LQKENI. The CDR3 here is CASSRADQNQPQHF. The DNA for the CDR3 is TGTGCCAGCTCACGTGCAGATCAAAATCAGCCCCAGCATTTT.

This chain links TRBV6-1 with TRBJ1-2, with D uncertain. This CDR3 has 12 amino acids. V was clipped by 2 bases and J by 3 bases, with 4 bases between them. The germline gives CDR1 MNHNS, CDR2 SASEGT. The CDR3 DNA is TGTGCCAGCAGTGAATCGGACTATGGCTACACCTTC. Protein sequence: CASSESDYGYTF.